The following is a T cell receptor beta chain sequence with its context. This specimen comes from a study of blood T cell repertoires in COVID-19. Study-level information: T cells, B-cell-depleted T cells, or PBMCs provided the cDNA or gDNA that served as material.

TCRdb's copy holds only in-frame clones and misses some; the assay was immunoSEQ multiplex PCR. The data show under 100,000 clones, over 75% seen once. This CDR3 is 14 amino acids long. The V segment lost 4 bases and the J segment 8 bases; nucleotides outside the gene matches: 8. The germline V gene has CDR1 ENHRY and CDR2 SYGVKD. V usage is TRBV10-3 and J usage is TRBJ1-2; 9 bases agree with TRBD1. The sequencing input was peripheral blood. This receptor was taken from a human donor in a cohort sampled during active COVID-19. The CDR3 region is CAISGEQGADGYTF. Here the CDR3 DNA reads TGTGCCATCAGTGGGGAACAGGGGGCGGACGGCTACACCTTC.